The clone carrying this TCR beta chain was observed a few times. The CDR3 runs to 12 residues. The V gene lost 5 bases and the J gene lost 0 bases, with 2 bases spanning the gap. Method: immunoSEQ multiplex PCR; TCRdb's copy keeps in-frame clones and lacks some. The profile shows fewer than 450,000 clones, about 90% of them singletons. The data derive from a study of blood T cell repertoires in COVID-19. About the research overall: Some COVID-19 samples were acute and others convalescent; all came from the United States, Italy and Spain. PBMCs, B-cell-depleted T cells, or T cells provided the cDNA or gDNA that made up the material.

The V and J genes are TRBV12-3 or TRBV12-4 and TRBJ1-3; no clear D gene. Sequencing was performed on peripheral blood. This sequence was found in a woman aged 18-29 years who had recovered from COVID-19. CDR3 in DNA: TGTGCCAGCAGTCTCTCTGGAAACACCATATATTTT. This codes for CASSLSGNTIYF.